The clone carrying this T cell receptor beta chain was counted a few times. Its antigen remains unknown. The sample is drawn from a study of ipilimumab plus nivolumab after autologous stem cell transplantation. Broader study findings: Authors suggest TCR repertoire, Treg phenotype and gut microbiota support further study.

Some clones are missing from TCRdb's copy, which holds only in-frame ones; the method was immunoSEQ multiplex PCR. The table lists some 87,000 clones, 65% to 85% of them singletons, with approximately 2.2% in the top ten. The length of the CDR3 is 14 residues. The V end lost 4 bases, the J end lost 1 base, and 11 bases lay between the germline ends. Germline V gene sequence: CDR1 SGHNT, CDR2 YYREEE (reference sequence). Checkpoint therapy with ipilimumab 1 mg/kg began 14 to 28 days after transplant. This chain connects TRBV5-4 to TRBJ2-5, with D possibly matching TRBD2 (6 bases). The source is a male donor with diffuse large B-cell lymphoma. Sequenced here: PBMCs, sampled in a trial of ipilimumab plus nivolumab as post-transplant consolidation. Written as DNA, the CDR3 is TGTGCCAGCAGCGTGCCCGGGGGCCAAGAGACCCAGTACTTC. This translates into CASSVPGGQETQYF. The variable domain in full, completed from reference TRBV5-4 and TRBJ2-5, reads ETGVTQSPTHLIKTRGQQVTLRCSSQSGHNTVSWYQQALGQGPQFIFQYYREEENGRGNFPPRFSGLQFPNYSSELNVNALELDDSALYLCASSVPGGQETQYFGPGTRLLVL.